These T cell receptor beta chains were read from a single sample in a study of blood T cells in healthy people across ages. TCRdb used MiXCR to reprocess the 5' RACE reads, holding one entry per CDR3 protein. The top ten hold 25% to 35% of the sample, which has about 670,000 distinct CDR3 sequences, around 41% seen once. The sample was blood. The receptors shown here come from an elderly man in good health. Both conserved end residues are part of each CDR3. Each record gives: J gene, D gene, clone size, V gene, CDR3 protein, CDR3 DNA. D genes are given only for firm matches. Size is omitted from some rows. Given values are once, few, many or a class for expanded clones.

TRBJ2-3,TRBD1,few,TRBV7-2,CASSLRGLVSDTQYF,TGTGCCAGCAGCTTAAGGGGGCTGGTATCAGATACGCAGTATTTT
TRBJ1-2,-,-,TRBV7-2,CASSSPLSRANYGYTF,TGTGCCAGCAGTTCCCCACTCTCGAGAGCTAACTATGGCTACACCTTC
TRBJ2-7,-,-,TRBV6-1,CASILSSGGTDEQYF,TGTGCCAGCATACTTTCTTCCGGGGGGACAGACGAGCAGTACTTC
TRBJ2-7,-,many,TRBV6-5,CASKLAKWGVSNEQYF,TGTGCCAGCAAACTCGCCAAGTGGGGGGTGAGCAACGAGCAGTACTTC
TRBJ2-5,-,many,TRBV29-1,CSHPAGFQETQYF,TGCAGCCACCCGGCGGGGTTCCAAGAGACCCAGTACTTC
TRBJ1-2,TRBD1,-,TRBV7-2,CASSLRGDRINYGYTF,TGTGCCAGCAGCTTAAGGGGGGACAGAATTAACTATGGCTACACCTTC
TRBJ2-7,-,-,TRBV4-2,CASSQEYSGSYEQYF,TGTGCCAGCAGCCAAGAATATAGCGGCTCCTACGAGCAGTACTTC
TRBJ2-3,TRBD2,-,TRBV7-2,CASSTRTSGRAAHTQYF,TGTGCCAGCAGCACGCGGACTAGCGGGAGGGCTGCGCATACGCAGTATTTT
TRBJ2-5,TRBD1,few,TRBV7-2,CASSSNRGTQETQYF,TGTGCCAGCAGCAGTAACAGGGGGACCCAAGAGACCCAGTACTTC
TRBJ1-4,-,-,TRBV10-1,CASSTVDSTNEKLFF,TGCGCCAGCAGCACAGTGGATTCGACTAATGAAAAACTGTTTTTT
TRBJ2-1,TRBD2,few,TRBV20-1,CSASGTSAYYNEQFF,TGCAGTGCTAGTGGGACTAGCGCGTACTACAATGAGCAGTTCTTC
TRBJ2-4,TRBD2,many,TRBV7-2,CASSSWTSGTGNIQYF,TGTGCCAGCAGCTCGTGGACTAGCGGGACTGGAAACATTCAGTACTTC
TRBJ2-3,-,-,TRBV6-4,CASSDSPAGVDTQYF,TGTGCCAGCAGTGACTCCCCGGCAGGGGTGGATACGCAGTATTTT
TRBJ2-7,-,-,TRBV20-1,CSARLSDYEQYF,TGCAGTGCTAGATTATCCGACTACGAGCAGTACTTC
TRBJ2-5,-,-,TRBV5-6,CASSLMGRQETQYF,TGTGCCAGCAGCTTGATGGGGCGGCAAGAGACCCAGTACTTC
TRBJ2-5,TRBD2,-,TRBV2,CATSPGGQETQYF,TGTGCCACTTCCCCGGGGGGCCAAGAGACCCAGTACTTC
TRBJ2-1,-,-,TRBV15,CATSRTGLGYNEQFF,TGTGCCACCAGCAGAACAGGGTTGGGCTACAATGAGCAGTTCTTC
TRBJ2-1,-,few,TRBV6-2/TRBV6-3,CASSNNRVGEQFF,TGTGCCAGCAGTAACAACAGGGTTGGAGAGCAGTTCTTC
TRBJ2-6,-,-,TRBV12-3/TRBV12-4,CASTLEVGDPGANVLTF,TGTGCCAGCACCCTAGAGGTGGGGGACCCTGGGGCCAACGTCCTGACTTTC
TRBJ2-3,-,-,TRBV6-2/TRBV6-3,CASRFDRRYTDTQYF,TGTGCCAGCAGATTTGACAGGAGATACACAGATACGCAGTATTTT
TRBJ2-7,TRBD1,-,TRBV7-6,CASSLVGQGRSGAYEQYF,TGTGCCAGCAGCTTAGTTGGACAGGGTCGTTCGGGGGCCTACGAGCAGTACTTC
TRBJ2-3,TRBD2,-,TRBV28,CASSSRRTSARTDTQYF,TGTGCCAGCAGTTCCCGCCGGACTAGCGCTCGCACAGATACGCAGTATTTT